The sample holds many counts of the clone carrying this T cell receptor beta chain. Its antigen is unidentified. This sample stems from a study of T cells in Graves' hyperthyroidism and ophthalmopathy. Broader study findings: It was a median roughly 6.5 months before onset that the model predicted ophthalmopathy.

No ophthalmopathy progression within 18 months constituted stable Graves' hyperthyroidism. Hyperthyroidism was newly diagnosed in patients aged 18 to 65 (duration under 2 months). Used for diagnoses were clinical symptoms, serum thyroxine and TRAb, thyroid ultrasound and orbital computed tomography. The germline V gene has CDR1 SEHNR and CDR2 FQNEAQ (reference sequence). The CDR3 consists of 15 residues. Trimming pared 4 bases from V and 0 bases from J, leaving 13 bases between. RNA transcripts gave rise to amplified TCR beta CDR3 regions. The TCR CDR3 was amplified in a first-round RT-PCR using the HTBI primer set. Each CDR3 protein is one row after TCRdb ran MiXCR on the multiplex PCR reads. The repertoire holds about 680,000 distinct CDR3 sequences, with 35% as singletons.

The chain uses TRBV7-9 and TRBJ2-7, with a weak D call TRBD1 (7 bases). The TCR originated in a middle-aged woman with Graves' hyperthyroidism. The sample taken for sequencing was blood. The CDR3 DNA sequence: TGTGCCAGCAGCTCGGAGGGACAGAGCTCCTACGAGCAGTACTTC. It is translated as CASSSEGQSSYEQYF.